These T cell receptor beta chains were read from a single sample in a study of T cells in Graves' hyperthyroidism and ophthalmopathy. Using its own MiXCR run on the multiplex PCR reads, TCRdb lists one record per CDR3 protein. The sample holds about 180,000 distinct CDR3 sequences; about 15% are singletons and the top ten take roughly 29%. The sequencing input was blood. These receptors were taken from a woman between 50 and 59 years old with Graves' hyperthyroidism. The CDR3 runs from the conserved cysteine through the conserved F or W.

j_gene,v_gene,CDR3aa
TRBJ1-2,TRBV29-1,CSGGEGTAKYGYTF
TRBJ2-1,TRBV24-1,CATSDWNEQFF
TRBJ2-1,TRBV12-3/TRBV12-4,CASSVSSNEQFF
TRBJ1-1,TRBV19,CASSITGALGAFF
TRBJ1-1,TRBV3-1,CASSRTDVRTEAFF
TRBJ1-5,TRBV7-2,CASSPRGGGQPQHF
TRBJ2-5,TRBV6-5,CASSYSIAGKQTQYF
TRBJ2-1,TRBV7-2,CASTFRRGAFAAEQFF
TRBJ1-5,TRBV7-2,CASSLEVRSNQPQHF
TRBJ1-5,TRBV6-2/TRBV6-3,CASSFSVFGEGARGNQPQHF
TRBJ2-5,TRBV18,CASSPPSGVGETQYF